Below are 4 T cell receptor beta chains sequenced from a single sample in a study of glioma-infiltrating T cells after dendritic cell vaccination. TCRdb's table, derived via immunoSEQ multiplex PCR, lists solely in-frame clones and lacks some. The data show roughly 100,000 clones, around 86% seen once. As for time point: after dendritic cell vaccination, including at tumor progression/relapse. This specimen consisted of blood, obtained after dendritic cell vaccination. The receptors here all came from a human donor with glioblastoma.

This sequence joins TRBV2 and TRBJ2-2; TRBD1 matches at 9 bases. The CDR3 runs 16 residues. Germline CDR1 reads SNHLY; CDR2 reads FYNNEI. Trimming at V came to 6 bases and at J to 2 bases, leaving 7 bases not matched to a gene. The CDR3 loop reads CASRPGTGFNTGELFF. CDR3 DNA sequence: TGTGCCAGCAGGCCGGGGACAGGGTTTAACACCGGGGAGCTGTTTTTT.

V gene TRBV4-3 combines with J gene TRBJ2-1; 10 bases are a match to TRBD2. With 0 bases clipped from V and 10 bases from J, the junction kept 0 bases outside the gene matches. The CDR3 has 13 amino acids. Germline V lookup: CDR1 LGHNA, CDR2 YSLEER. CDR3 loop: CASSQDSGGEQFF. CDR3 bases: TGCGCCAGCAGCCAAGATAGCGGGGGGGAGCAGTTCTTC.

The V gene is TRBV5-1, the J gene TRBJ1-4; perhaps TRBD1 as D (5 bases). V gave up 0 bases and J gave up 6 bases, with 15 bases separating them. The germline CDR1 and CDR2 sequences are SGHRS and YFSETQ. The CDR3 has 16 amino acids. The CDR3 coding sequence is TGCGCCAGCAGCTTGGTAGGGGTTGAAAGCTATGAAAAACTGTTTTTT. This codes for CASSLVGVESYEKLFF.

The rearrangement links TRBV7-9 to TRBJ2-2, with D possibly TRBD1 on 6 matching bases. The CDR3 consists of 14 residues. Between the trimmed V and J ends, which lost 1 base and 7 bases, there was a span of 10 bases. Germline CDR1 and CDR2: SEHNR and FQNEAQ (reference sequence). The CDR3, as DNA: TGTGCCAGCAGCTTAGGGGGGCCCCACGGGGAGCTGTTTTTT. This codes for CASSLGGPHGELFF.